Following are 29 T cell receptor beta chains from one sample sequenced in a study of blood T cell repertoires in COVID-19. Generated by immunoSEQ multiplex PCR, the TCRdb table keeps only in-frame clones and is missing some. The sample has a few hundred thousand clones; about nine tenths are singletons. The sample comprised PBMCs or T cells enriched from blood (not recorded which). These receptors all stem from a woman aged 25 to 39 who had recovered from COVID-19.

The V and J genes are TRBV29-1 and TRBJ2-7, with D tentatively TRBD1 (5 bases). Germline V gene data show CDR1 as SQVTM and CDR2 as ANQGSEA. V lost 3 bases, J lost 3 bases, and 9 bases lay in between. The CDR3 sequence is 12 residues long. The CDR3 here is CSVEAGRYEQYF. As DNA, the CDR3 is TGCAGCGTTGAGGCAGGGCGCTACGAGCAGTACTTC.

This clone has only one observation. The chain couples TRBV13 to TRBJ2-2; the D gene is possibly TRBD2 (5 bases). Germline lookup yields CDR1 PRHDT and CDR2 FYEKMQ (reference sequence). Trimming shortened V by 5 bases and J by 5 bases, and 9 bases separated the two germline ends. The CDR3 spans 13 residues. The CDR3 loop reads CASSLRRTGELFF. In nucleotides, the CDR3 is TGTGCCAGCAGCCTCAGGAGGACCGGGGAGCTGTTTTTT. Full variable domain (outside the CDR3, taken from reference TRBV13 and TRBJ2-2): AAGVIQSPRHLIKEKRETATLKCYPIPRHDTVYWYQQGPGQDPQFLISFYEKMQSDKGSIPDRFSAQQFSDYHSELNMSSLELGDSALYFCASSLRRTGELFFGEGSRLTVL.

DNA of the CDR3: TGTGCCAGCAGTTTTTTAACGAAGAGTGGCTACACCTTC. Protein sequence: CASSFLTKSGYTF. The V gene is TRBV12-3 or TRBV12-4, the J gene TRBJ1-2; D remains ambiguous. This CDR3 contains 13 residues. The V and J ends lost 3 bases and 7 bases respectively, with 12 bases between them.

CDR3 protein: CASSPRGGASGNTIYF. CDR3 in DNA: TGTGCCAGCAGCCCTCGGGGGGGCGCCTCTGGAAACACCATATATTTT. This rearrangement joins TRBV7-9 to TRBJ1-3; tentatively, D is TRBD1 (6 bases). V lost 5 bases to trimming and J lost 0 bases, with 14 bases between them. Germline CDR1 SEHNR, CDR2 FQNEAQ (reference sequence). The CDR3 is 16 amino acids.

As DNA, the CDR3 is TGTGCCAGTAGTATAGATCGTCCTAGCGCAGATACGCAGTATTTT. Protein sequence: CASSIDRPSADTQYF. This rearrangement joins TRBV19 to TRBJ2-3, with a weak D call TRBD2 (6 bases). This CDR3 is built from 15 residues. Looked up from germline, CDR1 is LNHDA and CDR2 is SQIVND (reference sequence). V lost 0 bases, J lost 4 bases, and 11 bases lay in between.

The J gene is TRBJ2-7, the V gene TRBV7-3, with 8 bases that match TRBD2. The CDR3 has 14 residues. Per the germline V gene, CDR1 is SGHTA and CDR2 is FQGTGA. Trimming took 4 bases from V and 6 from J; bases not matched to a gene: 8. The CDR3 loop is CASSSPGLASEQYF. Here the CDR3 DNA reads TGTGCCAGCAGCTCCCCCGGACTAGCCTCCGAGCAGTACTTC. Together with reference TRBV7-3 and TRBJ2-7, the CDR3 gives the full variable domain: GAGVSQTPSNKVTEKGKYVELRCDPISGHTALYWYRQSLGQGPEFLIYFQGTGAADDSGLPNDRFFAVRPEGSVSTLKIQRTERGDSAVYLCASSSPGLASEQYFGPGTRLTVT.

V gene TRBV5-1 combines with J gene TRBJ2-7; 7 positions agree with TRBD1. CDR1 and CDR2 from the germline V gene are SGHRS and YFSETQ. V lost 6 bases, J lost 4 bases, and 10 bases stayed unmatched. This CDR3 contains 14 residues. The CDR3 is CASINGTEDYEQYF. CDR3 DNA sequence: TGCGCCAGCATCAACGGGACAGAGGATTACGAGCAGTACTTC.

V gene TRBV10-3 combines with J gene TRBJ2-1, with 9 positions matching TRBD1. V trimming: 5 bases; J trimming: 8 bases; junction bases outside the gene matches: 16. This CDR3 is built from 17 residues. Germline-derived CDR1 and CDR2 are ENHRY and SYGVKD. CDR3 sequence: CAISTPGQGRNMDEQFF. The CDR3 coding sequence is TGTGCCATCAGTACCCCGGGACAGGGTAGAAATATGGATGAGCAGTTCTTC.

The chain joins TRBV15 to TRBJ2-2; TRBD1 matches at 9 bases. The CDR3 extends over 16 amino acids. Germline V lookup: CDR1 LNHNV, CDR2 YYDKDF (reference sequence). V dropped 2 bases and J dropped 1; count of bases not matched to a gene: 2. CDR3 sequence: CATSRPGQGNTGELFF. CDR3 bases: TGTGCCACCAGCAGACCGGGACAGGGGAACACCGGGGAGCTGTTTTTT.

J is TRBJ2-5 and V is TRBV19, with TRBD2 identical over 9 bases. CDR3 length: 15 residues. V lost 2 bases and J lost 4; bases outside the gene matches: 5. The germline V gene encodes CDR1 LNHDA and CDR2 SQIVND (reference sequence). The CDR3 spells CASSILAGGRETQYF. The CDR3 DNA follows: TGTGCCAGTAGTATACTGGCGGGGGGGCGAGAGACCCAGTACTTC.

The chain couples TRBV7-2 to TRBJ1-1, with TRBD1 matching over 7 bases. Per germline, CDR1 SGHTA and CDR2 FQGNSA. The CDR3 is 14 amino acids. V trimming: 1 base; J trimming: 10 bases; junction bases outside the gene matches: 9. This CDR3 is CASSLEGQSDSAFF. In DNA form, the CDR3 reads TGTGCCAGCAGCTTAGAGGGACAGTCGGATTCAGCTTTCTTT.

This clone was seen only a few times. The chain recombines TRBV19 with TRBJ1-1; a weak D match, TRBD1 (6 bases). Germline CDR1 and CDR2: LNHDA and SQIVND (reference sequence). The CDR3 totals 13 residues. With 8 bases removed from V and 3 bases from J, the gap between germline ends came to 13 bases. CDR3 bases: TGTGCCAGTTTTTTTGGGGGCCACACTGAAGCTTTCTTT. As protein: CASFFGGHTEAFF.

The rearrangement joins TRBV4-1 to TRBJ2-7; a possible D gene is TRBD2 (5 bases). The CDR3 is made up of 13 amino acids. The V end was cut by 3 bases, the J end by 7 bases, with 13 bases between. Germline values: CDR1 MGHRA, CDR2 YSYEKL. CDR3 protein: CASSQDVSGEQYF. CDR3 sequence (DNA): TGCGCCAGCAGCCAGGACGTGTCGGGGGAGCAGTACTTC.

The V and J genes are TRBV30 and TRBJ1-3; 9 bases fit TRBD1. Germline lookup yields CDR1 GTSNPN and CDR2 SVGIG (reference sequence). V shed 0 bases and J 4 bases; nucleotides not matched to a gene: 10. CDR3 length equals 17 residues. Written as DNA, the CDR3 is TGTGCCTGGAGTGTACCCTGGGACAGGGCTGAAGGAAACACCATATATTTT. It yields the protein CAWSVPWDRAEGNTIYF. Full variable domain (missing parts from reference TRBV30 and TRBJ1-3): SQTIHQWPATLVQPVGSPLSLECTVEGTSNPNLYWYRQAAGRGLQLLFYSVGIGQISSEVPQNLSASRPQDRQFILSSKKLLLSDSGFYLCAWSVPWDRAEGNTIYFGEGSWLTVV.

This sequence joins TRBV4-2 and TRBJ1-1, with a possible D match to TRBD1 (6 bases). This CDR3 has 15 residues. Germline V gene data show CDR1 as LGHNA and CDR2 as YNFKEQ. Trimming removed 0 bases at V and 6 bases at J, with 14 bases between. This CDR3 is CASSQEARGFAEAFF. The CDR3 DNA is TGTGCCAGCAGCCAAGAGGCCAGGGGTTTCGCTGAAGCTTTCTTT.

In DNA, the CDR3 is TGTGCCAGTAGTACCATATCGGGAAATCAGCCCCAGCATTTT. It translates to CASSTISGNQPQHF. This rearrangement joins TRBV19 to TRBJ1-5; D unclear. CDR1 is LNHDA and CDR2 is SQIVND in the germline V gene (reference sequence). The CDR3 runs to 14 residues. Trimming took off 4 bases at V and 4 bases at J, with 11 bases between the two ends.

The rearrangement uses TRBV3-1 (or the pseudogene TRBV3-2) and TRBJ2-7; 10 bases agree with TRBD2. The CDR3 is made up of 14 amino acids. With V trimmed by 5 bases and J by 2 bases, 3 bases remained unmatched. The germline gives CDR1 LGHDT, CDR2 YNNKEL (reference sequence). CDR3 residues: CASSFSGRAYEQYF. The DNA for the CDR3 is TGTGCCAGCAGCTTCAGCGGGAGGGCCTACGAGCAGTACTTC.

This rearrangement joins TRBV6-5 to TRBJ1-1; maybe TRBD1 (5 bases). The CDR3 has 16 residues. Per the germline V gene, CDR1 is MNHEY and CDR2 is SVGAGI. Trimming removed 3 bases from V and 3 bases from J, with 17 bases in between. The CDR3 spells CASSYAGEGLYTEAFF. The DNA for the CDR3 is TGTGCCAGCAGTTATGCCGGGGAGGGGCTGTACACTGAAGCTTTCTTT.

The rearrangement joins TRBV3-1 (or the pseudogene TRBV3-2) to TRBJ2-1; 14 positions agree with TRBD2. Unmatched junction bases numbered 6, after V lost 2 bases and J lost 9 bases. Germline loops: CDR1 LGHDT, CDR2 YNNKEL (reference sequence). The length of the CDR3 is 16 residues. In DNA form, the CDR3 reads TGTGCCAGCAGCCAACCGACTAGCGGGAGGGTGGGTGAGCAGTTCTTC. It is translated as CASSQPTSGRVGEQFF.

The gene calls are TRBV27 and TRBJ1-1, with unresolved D. The length of the CDR3 is 16 residues. CDR1 and CDR2 (germline): MNHEY, SMNVEV (reference sequence). V was trimmed by 5 bases and J by 1 base, leaving 17 bases between them. This CDR3 is CASSPTSLTPNTEAFF. CDR3 nucleotide sequence: TGTGCCAGCAGTCCCACCTCGCTGACACCGAACACTGAAGCTTTCTTT.

The chain combines TRBV4-2 with TRBJ1-2; tentative D call: TRBD1 (5 bases). The V gene lost 0 bases and the J gene lost 6 bases, with 17 bases spanning the gap. The length of the CDR3 is 16 residues. Germline CDR1 LGHNA, CDR2 YNFKEQ. Written as DNA, the CDR3 is TGTGCCAGCAGCCAAGAGATCGGAGGGGCCATTAATGGCTACACCTTC. Translating it yields CASSQEIGGAINGYTF.

The chain uses TRBV7-2 and TRBJ2-2; possibly TRBD1 for D (5 bases). This CDR3 has 17 amino acids. Per the germline V gene, CDR1 is SGHTA and CDR2 is FQGNSA. With 6 bases removed from V and 2 bases from J, the gap between germline ends came to 19 bases. As DNA, the CDR3 is TGTGCCAGCAGTATCGTTGTTGACAGCCTAAACACCGGGGAGCTGTTTTTT. Protein sequence: CASSIVVDSLNTGELFF.

The chain has TRBV19 and TRBJ1-4, with 8 bases lining up with TRBD1. Germline V gene sequence: CDR1 LNHDA, CDR2 SQIVND (reference sequence). The CDR3 is made up of 15 amino acids. The V and J ends lost 5 bases and 3 bases, in that order; junction bases with no gene match: 5. DNA for the CDR3: TGTGCCAGTAGTGCACCGGGACAGGCTAATGAAAAACTGTTTTTT. Translated: CASSAPGQANEKLFF. The variable domain in full, with the rest retrieved from reference TRBV19 and TRBJ1-4, is DGGITQSPKYLFRKEGQNVTLSCEQNLNHDAMYWYRQDPGQGLRLIYYSQIVNDFQKGDIAEGYSVSREKKESFPLTVTSAQKNPTAFYLCASSAPGQANEKLFFGSGTQLSVL.

The chain links TRBV7-2 to TRBJ2-5, with TRBD2 matching 9 bases. Per germline, CDR1 SGHTA and CDR2 FQGNSA. The ends lost 1 base at V and 5 bases at J; junction bases unmatched: 11. This CDR3 region has 17 residues. CDR3 region: CASSLDAQGLASETQYF. As DNA, the CDR3 is TGTGCCAGCAGCTTAGACGCACAGGGACTAGCTAGTGAGACCCAGTACTTC.

This chain uses TRBV27 with TRBJ2-1; 13 bases agree with TRBD2. The CDR3 is 15 residues long. The V gene end was trimmed by 5 bases and the J gene end by 7 bases; junction bases not matched to a gene: 5. CDR1 and CDR2 from the germline V gene are MNHEY and SMNVEV (reference sequence). This CDR3 is CASSKLAGGPNEQFF. The CDR3 DNA reads TGTGCCAGCAGTAAACTAGCGGGGGGGCCGAATGAGCAGTTCTTC.

This chain uses TRBV6-5 with TRBJ1-1; maybe TRBD1 (6 bases). The CDR3 contains 13 residues. CDR1 is MNHEY and CDR2 is SVGAGI in the germline V gene. The V end was cut by 6 bases, the J end by 4 bases, with 12 bases between. The CDR3 loop is CASSRDRFTEAFF. CDR3 coding DNA: TGTGCCAGCAGCCGTGACAGGTTCACTGAAGCTTTCTTT.

This clone was recorded only once. This chain joins TRBV20-1 and TRBJ2-5, with 12 bases identical to TRBD2. Germline trimming cut 3 bases from V and 0 bases from J; bases unmatched to any gene: 17. There are 20 residues in the CDR3. The germline gives CDR1 DFQATT, CDR2 SNEGSKA (reference sequence). The CDR3 reads CSASKAAGPRLAGDQETQYF. CDR3 DNA: TGCAGTGCTAGTAAGGCTGCAGGCCCCAGACTAGCGGGAGACCAAGAGACCCAGTACTTC.

The chain recombines TRBV7-2 with TRBJ2-3, with D possibly being TRBD1 (6 bases). Trimming left V 8 bases short and J 1 base short, with 13 bases between. CDR1 is SGHTA, CDR2 FQGNSA, per germline. The CDR3 runs to 14 residues. The CDR3 region is CASGRGRGTDTQYF. Written as DNA, the CDR3 is TGTGCCAGCGGCAGGGGCAGAGGCACAGATACGCAGTATTTT.

The chain combines TRBV9 with TRBJ1-6; D might be TRBD1 (6 bases). The CDR3 spans 16 residues. The V end was cut by 0 bases, the J end by 7 bases, with 14 bases between. The germline CDR1 and CDR2 sequences are SGDLS and YYNGEE. The CDR3 DNA sequence: TGTGCCAGCAGCGTAGAGCCGGGGCAGGGGAATTCACCCCTCCACTTT. It encodes CASSVEPGQGNSPLHF.